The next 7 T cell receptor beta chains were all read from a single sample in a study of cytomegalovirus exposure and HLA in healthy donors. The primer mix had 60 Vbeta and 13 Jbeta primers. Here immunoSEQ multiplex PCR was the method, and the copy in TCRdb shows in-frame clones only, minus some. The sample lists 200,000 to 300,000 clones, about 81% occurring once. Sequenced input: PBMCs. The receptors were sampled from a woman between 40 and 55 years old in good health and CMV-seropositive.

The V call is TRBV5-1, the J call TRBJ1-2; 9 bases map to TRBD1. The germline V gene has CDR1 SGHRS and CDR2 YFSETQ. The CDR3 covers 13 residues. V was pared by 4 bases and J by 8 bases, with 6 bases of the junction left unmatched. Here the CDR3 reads CASSRWTGEGYTF. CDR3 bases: TGCGCCAGCAGCAGGTGGACAGGGGAAGGCTACACCTTC.

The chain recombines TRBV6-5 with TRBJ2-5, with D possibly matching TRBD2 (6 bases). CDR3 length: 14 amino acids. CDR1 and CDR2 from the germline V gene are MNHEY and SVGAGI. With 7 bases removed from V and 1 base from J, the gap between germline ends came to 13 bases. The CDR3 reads CASTTPAGQETQYF. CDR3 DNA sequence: TGTGCCAGCACAACCCCAGCGGGCCAAGAGACCCAGTACTTC.

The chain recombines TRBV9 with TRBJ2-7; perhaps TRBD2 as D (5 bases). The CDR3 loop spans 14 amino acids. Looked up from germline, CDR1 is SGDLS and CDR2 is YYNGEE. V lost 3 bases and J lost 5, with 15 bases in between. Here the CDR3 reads CASSAPARAHEQYF. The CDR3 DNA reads TGTGCCAGCAGCGCGCCCGCGCGGGCCCACGAGCAGTACTTC. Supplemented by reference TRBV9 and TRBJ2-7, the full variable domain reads DSGVTQTPKHLITATGQRVTLRCSPRSGDLSVYWYQQSLDQGLQFLIQYYNGEERAKGNILERFSAQQFPDLHSELNLSSLELGDSALYFCASSAPARAHEQYFGPGTRLTVT.

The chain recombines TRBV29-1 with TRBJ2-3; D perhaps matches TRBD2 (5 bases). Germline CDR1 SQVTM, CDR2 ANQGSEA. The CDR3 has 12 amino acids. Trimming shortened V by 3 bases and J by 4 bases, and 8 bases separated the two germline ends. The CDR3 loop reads CSVDSSPDTQYF. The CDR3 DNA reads TGCAGCGTTGATTCTAGCCCAGATACGCAGTATTTT.

CDR3 loop: CASSPPAQGFTGYTF. CDR3 DNA sequence: TGTGCCAGCTCACCACCTGCTCAGGGTTTCACAGGCTACACCTTC. The chain couples TRBV18 to TRBJ1-2, with D maybe TRBD1 (5 bases). Trimming took 0 bases from V and 8 from J, leaving 16 bases between them. This CDR3 comprises 15 residues. The germline V gene has CDR1 KGHSH and CDR2 LQKENI.

CDR3 nucleotide sequence: TGTGCCAGCAGCTTAGACGTCGGGGGGTCCTACGAGCAGTACTTC. It codes for CASSLDVGGSYEQYF. The V call is TRBV7-9, the J call TRBJ2-7, with 7 nucleotides matching TRBD2. This CDR3 contains 15 residues. The V segment lost 1 base and the J segment 1 base; nucleotides outside the gene matches: 4. Germline V gene sequence: CDR1 SEHNR, CDR2 FQNEAQ (reference sequence).

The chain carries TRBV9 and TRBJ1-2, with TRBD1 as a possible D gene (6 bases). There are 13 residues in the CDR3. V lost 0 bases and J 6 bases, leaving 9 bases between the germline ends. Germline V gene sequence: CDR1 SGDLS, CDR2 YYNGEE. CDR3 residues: CASSVVQGNGYTF. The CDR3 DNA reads TGTGCCAGCAGCGTAGTACAGGGCAATGGCTACACCTTC. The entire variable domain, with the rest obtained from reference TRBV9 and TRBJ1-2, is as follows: DSGVTQTPKHLITATGQRVTLRCSPRSGDLSVYWYQQSLDQGLQFLIQYYNGEERAKGNILERFSAQQFPDLHSELNLSSLELGDSALYFCASSVVQGNGYTFGSGTRLTVV.